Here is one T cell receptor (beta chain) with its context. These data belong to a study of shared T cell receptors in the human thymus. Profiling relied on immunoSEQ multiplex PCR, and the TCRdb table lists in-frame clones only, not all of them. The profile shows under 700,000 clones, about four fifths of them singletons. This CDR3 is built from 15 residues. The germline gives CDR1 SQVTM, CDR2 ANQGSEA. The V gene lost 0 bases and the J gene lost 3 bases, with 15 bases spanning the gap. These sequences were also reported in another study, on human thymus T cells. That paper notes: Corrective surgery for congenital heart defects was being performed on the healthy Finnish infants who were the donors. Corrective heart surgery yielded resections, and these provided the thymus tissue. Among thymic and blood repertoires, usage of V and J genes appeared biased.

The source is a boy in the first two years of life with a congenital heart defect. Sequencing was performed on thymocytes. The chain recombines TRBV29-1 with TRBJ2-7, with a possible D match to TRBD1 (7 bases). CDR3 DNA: TGCAGCGTTGAAGATCACGGCCAGGGGGGCTACGAGCAGTACTTC. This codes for CSVEDHGQGGYEQYF.